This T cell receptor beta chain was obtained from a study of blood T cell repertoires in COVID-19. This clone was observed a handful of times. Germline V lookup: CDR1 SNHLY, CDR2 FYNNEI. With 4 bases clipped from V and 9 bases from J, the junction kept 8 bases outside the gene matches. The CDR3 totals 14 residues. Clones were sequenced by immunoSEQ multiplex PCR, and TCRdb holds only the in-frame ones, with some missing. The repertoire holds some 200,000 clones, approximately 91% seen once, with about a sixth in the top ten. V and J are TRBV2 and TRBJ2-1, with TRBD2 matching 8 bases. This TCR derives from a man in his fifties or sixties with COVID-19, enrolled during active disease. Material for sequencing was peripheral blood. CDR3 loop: CASSAGGRTLEQFF. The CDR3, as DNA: TGTGCCAGCAGTGCTGGCGGGAGGACACTTGAGCAGTTCTTC.